This T cell receptor (beta chain) came from a study of cytomegalovirus exposure and HLA in healthy donors. Study-level results: In vitro experiments confirmed that three CMV-associated chains were specific for CMV antigens.

Nominally healthy donors were sampled, though unrecorded immune exposures were likely. 60 Vbeta and 13 Jbeta primers were used in PCR. Measured with immunoSEQ multiplex PCR; TCRdb has only the in-frame clones, and not every one. The table lists about 130,000 clones, about 8.5% of them singletons. Looked up from germline, CDR1 is SQVTM and CDR2 is ANQGSEA. The CDR3 totals 14 residues. V was trimmed by 2 bases and J by 4 bases, leaving 13 bases between them. This clone has only a few counts. Antigen: not known. The TCR was taken from a man aged 40-49 years in good health and CMV-seronegative. The sequenced sample consisted of PBMCs. The chain has TRBV29-1 and TRBJ2-3; tentatively, D is TRBD2 (6 bases). The chain's CDR3 is CSVERGGAADTQYF. The CDR3 nucleotides are TGCAGCGTTGAAAGGGGCGGGGCGGCAGATACGCAGTATTTT.